This TCR beta chain comes out of a study of blood T cell repertoires in COVID-19. As for the study in general: Spain, Italy and the United States supplied samples that represented acute and convalescent COVID-19. T cells, B-cell-depleted T cells, or PBMCs provided the cDNA or gDNA that served as material.

Original processing methods: How many nucleated cells were present was estimated from reference gene primer amplification. This table comes from immunoSEQ multiplex PCR, and its TCRdb copy is limited to in-frame clones, with some not included. Clone size and V and J calls were adopted from that table, with D and trimming inferred from the DNA. This table has some 250,000 clones, approximately 82% appearing once. J lost 2 bases, V lost 3 bases, and 4 bases had no gene match. Germline-derived CDR1 and CDR2 are SGHRS and YFSETQ. The CDR3 contains 14 residues. The sequence was obtained from an elderly man with acute or convalescent COVID-19. V usage is TRBV5-1 and J usage is TRBJ2-7; 8 bases are shared with TRBD1. What was sequenced was peripheral blood. CDR3: CASSSGTGTYEQYF. CDR3 DNA: TGCGCCAGCAGCTCGGGGACAGGAACCTACGAGCAGTACTTC.